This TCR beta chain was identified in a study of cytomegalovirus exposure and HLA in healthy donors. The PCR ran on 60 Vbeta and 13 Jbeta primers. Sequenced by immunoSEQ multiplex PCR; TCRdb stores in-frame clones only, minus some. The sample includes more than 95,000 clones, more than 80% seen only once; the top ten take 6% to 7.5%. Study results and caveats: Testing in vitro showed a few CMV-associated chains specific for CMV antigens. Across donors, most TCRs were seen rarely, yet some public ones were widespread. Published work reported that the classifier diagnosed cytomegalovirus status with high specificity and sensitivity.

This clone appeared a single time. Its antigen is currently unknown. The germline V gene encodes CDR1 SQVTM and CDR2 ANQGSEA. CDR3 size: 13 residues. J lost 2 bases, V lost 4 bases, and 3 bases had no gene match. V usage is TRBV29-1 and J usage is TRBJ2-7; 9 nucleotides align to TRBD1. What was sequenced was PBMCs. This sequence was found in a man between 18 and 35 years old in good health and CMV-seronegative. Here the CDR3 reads CSVAGDRAYEQYF. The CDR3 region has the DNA TGCAGCGTTGCGGGGGACAGGGCCTACGAGCAGTACTTC.